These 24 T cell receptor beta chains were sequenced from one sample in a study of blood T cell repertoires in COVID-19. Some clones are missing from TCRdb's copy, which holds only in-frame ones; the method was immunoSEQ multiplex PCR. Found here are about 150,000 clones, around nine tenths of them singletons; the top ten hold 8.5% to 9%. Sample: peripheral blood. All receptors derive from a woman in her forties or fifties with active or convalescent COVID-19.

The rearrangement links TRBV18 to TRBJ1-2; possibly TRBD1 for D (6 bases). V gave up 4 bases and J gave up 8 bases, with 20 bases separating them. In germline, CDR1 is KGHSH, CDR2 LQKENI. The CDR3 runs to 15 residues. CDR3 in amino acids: CASSRGTLISGGYTF. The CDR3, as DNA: TGTGCCAGCTCACGAGGGACATTAATTTCAGGAGGCTACACCTTC.

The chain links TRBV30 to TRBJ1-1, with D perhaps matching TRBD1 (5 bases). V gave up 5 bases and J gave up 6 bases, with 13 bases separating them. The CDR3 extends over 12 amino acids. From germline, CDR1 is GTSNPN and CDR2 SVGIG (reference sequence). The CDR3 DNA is TGTGCCTGGGGTACAGGAGTGGCTGAAGCTTTCTTT. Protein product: CAWGTGVAEAFF.

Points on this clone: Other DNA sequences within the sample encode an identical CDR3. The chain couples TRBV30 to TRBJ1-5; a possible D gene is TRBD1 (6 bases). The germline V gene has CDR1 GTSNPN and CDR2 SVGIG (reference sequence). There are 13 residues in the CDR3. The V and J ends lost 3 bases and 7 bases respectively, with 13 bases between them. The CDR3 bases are TGTGCCTGGAGCGGCAGGGGAAACCAGCCCCAGCATTTT. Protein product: CAWSGRGNQPQHF.

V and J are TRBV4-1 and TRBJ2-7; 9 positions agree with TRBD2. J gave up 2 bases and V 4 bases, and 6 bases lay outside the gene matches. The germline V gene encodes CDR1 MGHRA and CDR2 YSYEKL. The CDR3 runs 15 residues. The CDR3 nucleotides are TGCGCCAGCAGCCTGACTAGCGGTTGGACCTACGAGCAGTACTTC. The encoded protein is CASSLTSGWTYEQYF.

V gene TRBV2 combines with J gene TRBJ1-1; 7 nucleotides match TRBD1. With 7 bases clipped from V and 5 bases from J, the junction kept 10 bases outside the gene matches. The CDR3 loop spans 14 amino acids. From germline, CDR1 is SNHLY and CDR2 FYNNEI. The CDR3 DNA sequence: TGTGCCAGCACGCCGCAGGGGGTCCGGACTGAAGCTTTCTTT. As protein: CASTPQGVRTEAFF.

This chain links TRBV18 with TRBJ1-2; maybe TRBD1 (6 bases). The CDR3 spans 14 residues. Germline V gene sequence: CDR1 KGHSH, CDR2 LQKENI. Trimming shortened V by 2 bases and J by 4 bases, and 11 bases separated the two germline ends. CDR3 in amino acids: CASSPSGEGYGYTF. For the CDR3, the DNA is TGTGCCAGCTCACCATCAGGGGAGGGCTATGGCTACACCTTC.

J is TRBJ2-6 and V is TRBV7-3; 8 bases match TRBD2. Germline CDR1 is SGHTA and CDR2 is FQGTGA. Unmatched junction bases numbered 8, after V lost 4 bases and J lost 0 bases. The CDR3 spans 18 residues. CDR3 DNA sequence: TGTGCCAGCAGCTACGGGAGGGGGGCCCTCTCTGGGGCCAACGTCCTGACTTTC. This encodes CASSYGRGALSGANVLTF.

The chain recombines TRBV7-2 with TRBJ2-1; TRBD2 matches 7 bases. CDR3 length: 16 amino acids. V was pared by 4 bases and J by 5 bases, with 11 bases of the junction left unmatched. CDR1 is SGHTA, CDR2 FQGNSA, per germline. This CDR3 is CASSSRTSAIHNEQFF. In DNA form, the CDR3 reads TGTGCCAGCAGCTCCCGGACTAGTGCTATCCACAATGAGCAGTTCTTC. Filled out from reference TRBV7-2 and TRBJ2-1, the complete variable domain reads GAGVSQSPSNKVTEKGKDVELRCDPISGHTALYWYRQSLGQGLEFLIYFQGNSAPDKSGLPSDRFSAERTGGSVSTLTIQRTQQEDSAVYLCASSSRTSAIHNEQFFGPGTRLTVL.

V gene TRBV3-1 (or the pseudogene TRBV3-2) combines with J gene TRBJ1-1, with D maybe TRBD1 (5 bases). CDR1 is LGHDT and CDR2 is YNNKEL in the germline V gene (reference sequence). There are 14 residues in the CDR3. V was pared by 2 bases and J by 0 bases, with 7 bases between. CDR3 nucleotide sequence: TGTGCCAGCAGCCAAACAGGCTTGAACACTGAAGCTTTCTTT. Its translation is CASSQTGLNTEAFF.

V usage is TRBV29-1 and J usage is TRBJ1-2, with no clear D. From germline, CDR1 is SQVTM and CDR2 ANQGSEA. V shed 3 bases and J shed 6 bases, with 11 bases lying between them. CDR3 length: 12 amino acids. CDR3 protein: CSVDESKNGYTF. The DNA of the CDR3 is TGCAGCGTTGACGAGTCTAAGAATGGCTACACCTTC. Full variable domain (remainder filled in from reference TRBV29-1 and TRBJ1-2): SAVISQKPSRDICQRGTSLTIQCQVDSQVTMMFWYRQQPGQSLTLIATANQGSEATYESGFVIDKFPISRPNLTFSTLTVSNMSPEDSSIYLCSVDESKNGYTFGSGTRLTVV.

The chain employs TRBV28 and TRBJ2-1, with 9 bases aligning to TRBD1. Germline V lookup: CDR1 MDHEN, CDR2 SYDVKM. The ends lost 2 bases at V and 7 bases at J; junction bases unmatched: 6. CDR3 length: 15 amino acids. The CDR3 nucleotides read TGTGCCAGCAGTTTAGGACAGGGGATGGTAAATGAGCAGTTCTTC. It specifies CASSLGQGMVNEQFF.

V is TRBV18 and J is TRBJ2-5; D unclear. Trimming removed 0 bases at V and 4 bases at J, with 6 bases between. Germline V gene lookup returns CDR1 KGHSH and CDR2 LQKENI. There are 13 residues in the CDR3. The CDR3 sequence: CASSPPALETQYF. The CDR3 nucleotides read TGTGCCAGCTCACCACCGGCATTAGAGACCCAGTACTTC.

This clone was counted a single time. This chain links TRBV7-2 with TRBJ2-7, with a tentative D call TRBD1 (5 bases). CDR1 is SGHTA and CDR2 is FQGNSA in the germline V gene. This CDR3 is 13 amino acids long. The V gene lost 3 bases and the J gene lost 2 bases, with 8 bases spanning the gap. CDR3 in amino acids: CASSLTDAYEQYF. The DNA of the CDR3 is TGTGCCAGCAGCTTGACAGATGCCTACGAGCAGTACTTC. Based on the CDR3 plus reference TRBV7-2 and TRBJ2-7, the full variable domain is GAGVSQSPSNKVTEKGKDVELRCDPISGHTALYWYRQSLGQGLEFLIYFQGNSAPDKSGLPSDRFSAERTGGSVSTLTIQRTQQEDSAVYLCASSLTDAYEQYFGPGTRLTVT.

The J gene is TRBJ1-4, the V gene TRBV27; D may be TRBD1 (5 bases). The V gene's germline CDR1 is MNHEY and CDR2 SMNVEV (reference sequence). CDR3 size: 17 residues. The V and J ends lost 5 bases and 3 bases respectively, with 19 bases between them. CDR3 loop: CASSPIFGGRPNEKLFF. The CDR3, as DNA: TGTGCCAGCAGTCCTATTTTCGGGGGGAGGCCTAATGAAAAACTGTTTTTT. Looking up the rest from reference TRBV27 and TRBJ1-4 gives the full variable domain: EAQVTQNPRYLITVTGKKLTVTCSQNMNHEYMSWYRQDPGLGLRQIYYSMNVEVTDKGDVPEGYKVSRKEKRNFPLILESPSPNQTSLYFCASSPIFGGRPNEKLFFGSGTQLSVL.

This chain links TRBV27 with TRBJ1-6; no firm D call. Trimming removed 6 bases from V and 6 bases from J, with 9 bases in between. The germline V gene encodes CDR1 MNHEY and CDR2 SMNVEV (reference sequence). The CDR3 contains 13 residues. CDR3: CASSGLFNSPLHF. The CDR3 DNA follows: TGTGCCAGCAGCGGGTTATTTAATTCACCCCTCCACTTT.

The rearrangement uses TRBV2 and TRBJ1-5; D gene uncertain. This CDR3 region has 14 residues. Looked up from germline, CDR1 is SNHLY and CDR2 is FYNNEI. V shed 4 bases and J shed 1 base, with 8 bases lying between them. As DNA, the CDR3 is TGTGCCAGCAGTGCCAGTTGGAGCAATCAGCCCCAGCATTTT. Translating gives CASSASWSNQPQHF.

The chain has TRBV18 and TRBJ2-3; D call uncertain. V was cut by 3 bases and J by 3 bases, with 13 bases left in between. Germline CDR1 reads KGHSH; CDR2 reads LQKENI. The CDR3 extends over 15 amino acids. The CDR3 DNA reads TGTGCCAGCTCACCCCTCAGAGGAACGACAGATACGCAGTATTTT. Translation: CASSPLRGTTDTQYF.

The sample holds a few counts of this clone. The chain's CDR3 is CASSLGVDNEQFF. CDR3 nucleotide sequence: TGTGCCAGCAGCTTAGGCGTAGACAATGAGCAGTTCTTC. The V call is TRBV13, the J call TRBJ2-1, with D unresolved. The CDR3 spans 13 residues. V lost 0 bases, J lost 5 bases, and 5 bases lay in between. CDR1 and CDR2 from the germline V gene are PRHDT and FYEKMQ (reference sequence).

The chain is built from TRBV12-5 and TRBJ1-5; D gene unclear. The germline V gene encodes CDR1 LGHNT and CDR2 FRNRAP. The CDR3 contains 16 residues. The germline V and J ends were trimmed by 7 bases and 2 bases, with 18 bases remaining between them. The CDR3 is CASVPPAGKRNQPQHF. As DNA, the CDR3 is TGTGCTAGTGTCCCTCCGGCGGGGAAACGCAATCAGCCCCAGCATTTT. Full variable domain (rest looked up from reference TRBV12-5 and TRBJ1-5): DARVTQTPRHKVTEMGQEVTMRCQPILGHNTVFWYRQTMMQGLELLAYFRNRAPLDDSGMPKDRFSAEMPDATLATLKIQPSEPRDSAVYFCASVPPAGKRNQPQHFGDGTRLSIL.

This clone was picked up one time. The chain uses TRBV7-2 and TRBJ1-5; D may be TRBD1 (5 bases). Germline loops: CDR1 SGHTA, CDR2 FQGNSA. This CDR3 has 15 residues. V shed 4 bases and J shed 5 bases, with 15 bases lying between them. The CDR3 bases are TGTGCCAGCAGCTCGTACGCAGGGTTCGATCAGCCCCAGCATTTT. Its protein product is CASSSYAGFDQPQHF.

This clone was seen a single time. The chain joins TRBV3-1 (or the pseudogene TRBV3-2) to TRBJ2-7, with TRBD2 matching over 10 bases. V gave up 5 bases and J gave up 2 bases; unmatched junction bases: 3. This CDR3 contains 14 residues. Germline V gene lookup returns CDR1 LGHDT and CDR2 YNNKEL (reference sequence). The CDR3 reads CASSNSGGPYEQYF. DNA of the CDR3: TGTGCCAGCAGCAATAGCGGGGGGCCCTACGAGCAGTACTTC.

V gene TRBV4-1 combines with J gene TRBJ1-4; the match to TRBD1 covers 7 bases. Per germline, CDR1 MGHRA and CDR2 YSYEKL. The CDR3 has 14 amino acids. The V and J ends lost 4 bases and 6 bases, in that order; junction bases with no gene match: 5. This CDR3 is CASSLGTVDEKLFF. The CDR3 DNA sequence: TGCGCCAGCAGCCTCGGGACAGTCGATGAAAAACTGTTTTTT.

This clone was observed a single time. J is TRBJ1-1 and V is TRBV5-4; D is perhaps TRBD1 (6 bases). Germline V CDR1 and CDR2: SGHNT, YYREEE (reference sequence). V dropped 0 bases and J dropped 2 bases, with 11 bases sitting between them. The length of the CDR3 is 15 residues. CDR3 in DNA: TGTGCCAGCAGCTTGGACGACAGGACAAACACTGAAGCTTTCTTT. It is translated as CASSLDDRTNTEAFF.

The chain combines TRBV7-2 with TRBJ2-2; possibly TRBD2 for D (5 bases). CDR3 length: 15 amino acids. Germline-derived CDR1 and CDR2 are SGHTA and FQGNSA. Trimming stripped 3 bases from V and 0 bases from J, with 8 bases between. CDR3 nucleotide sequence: TGTGCCAGCAGCTTGGGAGTAGCGAACACCGGGGAGCTGTTTTTT. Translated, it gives CASSLGVANTGELFF.